This T cell receptor (beta chain) derives from a study of blood T cell repertoires in COVID-19. Some clones are missing from TCRdb's copy, which holds only in-frame ones; the method was immunoSEQ multiplex PCR. The table includes 300,000 to 350,000 clones, roughly 90% detected once. Germline V CDR1 and CDR2: SGHAT, FQDESV (reference sequence). CDR3 size: 15 residues. V gave up 4 bases and J gave up 4 bases, with 16 bases separating them. The V call is TRBV11-1, the J call TRBJ1-2; the D is unclear. The source is a woman aged 18-29 years who had recovered from COVID-19. Sequenced material: PBMCs or T cells enriched from blood (not recorded which). In DNA form, the CDR3 reads TGTGCCAGCAGCTCGATCAGCGGGCACACCTATGGCTACACCTTC. Translated, it gives CASSSISGHTYGYTF.